This T cell receptor (beta chain) was recorded in a study of Ad26.COV2.S vaccination and SARS-CoV-2 variants (dated by TCRdb to the early 2020s). Context from the whole study: Vaccine-arm donors came from COV1001, a multicentre, randomized, double-blind, placebo-controlled phase I-IIa trial of Ad26.COV2.S in healthy adults. Investigators did not know the trial group allocation while performing experiments and assessing outcomes. Dosing of Ad26.COV2.S was intramuscular, at either 5x10^10 or 1x10^11 viral particles, delivered as one shot or as two shots spaced 56 days apart. Trial participants were randomized into five groups of five: low-dose or high-dose Ad26.COV2.S given once or twice, or placebo on both occasions. A total of some 30 samples were included in the TCR-sequenced set, comprising roughly 19 Ad26.COV2.S vaccine recipients, 5 placebo recipients and 8 SARS-CoV-2 convalescent individuals. Sequencing of the TCRbeta repertoire served to evaluate the specificity and breadth of SARS-CoV-2-reactive T cell receptors following Ad26.COV2.S vaccination. General conclusions and limits of the study: After vaccination, spike-specific CD8+ and CD4+ T cell responses were reported to show substantial breadth. Compared with placebo recipients, Ad26.COV2.S recipients showed higher spike-specific TCR breadth (P = 0.0014). Non-spike TCR breadth was comparable between vaccine and placebo recipients, consistent with the vaccine containing only spike. The study was not powered for comparison of responses between vaccine doses or regimens. The authors noted that total T cell responses may have been underestimated by the TCR breadth and depth analyses.

Counted from cysteine to phenylalanine, this CDR3 has 14 amino acids. Just CDR3 DNA is preserved here, 42 bases in frame from base 1. Via the germline V gene, CDR1 is KGHSH and CDR2 LQKENI. V loses 3 bases of germline sequence and J loses 4 bases, and the interval between the two ends is 12 bases. The immunoSEQ Assay was used to sequence TCRbeta CDR3 regions. After extraction, genomic DNA underwent amplification by bias-controlled multiplex PCR, followed by high-throughput sequencing. The original pipeline was this. To quantify the absolute abundance of each unique TCRbeta CDR3 region, sequences were collapsed and filtered. T cell fraction was estimated by normalization of TCRbeta template counts to usable DNA, with usable DNA being measured through amplification of reference genes present in all nucleated cells. Repertoire TCRs were annotated as SARS-CoV-2-specific when V gene, CDR3 amino acid sequence and J gene were exactly matched to a known reactive TCR set. The reference SARS-CoV-2 TCR set came from MIRA and was filtered for enrichment in COVID-19-positive ImmuneCODE repertoires, removing public or cross-reactive TCRs. Drawing on the MIRA antigens, annotated TCRs were analysed further at the level of specific ORF or position within ORF. Breadth was defined as annotated unique rearrangements over total unique productive rearrangements; depth was the summed frequency of those rearrangements. Two-sided Wilcoxon rank-sum tests were used to compare TCR breadth between groups. In TCRdb, the immuneACCESS table is reduced to in-frame sequences with V and J assigned. These tables do not hold every clone; where another copy was compared, an unresolved V gene accounts for under half, and the others remain unexplained. Clone size and the V and J calls come from that table; the DNA yielded D and trimming. This sample is represented by 380,000 or so clones; around 89% of them were singletons. The ten most abundant clones make up around 5.8% of the sample.

The treatment or condition label, as the study defines it: roughly 18 received Ad26.COV2.S at low or high dose, single or two shots; five or six received placebo; per-sample allocation not given. Repertoires of vaccine and placebo recipients were sequenced from samples taken on day 63 after the first injection. Between 29 July and 7 August 2020, Cohort 1b enrolled 20 to 30 adults aged 18-55 years at one site in Boston, USA. Ad26.COV2.S consisted of a replication-incompetent adenovirus type 26 vector by which a prefusion-stabilized SARS-CoV-2 spike protein from the original Wuhan strain was expressed. With respect to this clone: Its specific antigen is unknown. There are no base qualities to consult, and no much larger clone falls within one base.

This receptor chain uses TRBV18 and TRBJ1-1; TRBD1 is possibly the D segment (5 matching bases). The material sequenced was peripheral blood, taken in a trial of Ad26.COV2.S vaccine versus placebo. This receptor was taken from a person between 18 and 65 years old who received the Ad26.COV2.S COVID-19 vaccine or a placebo. The CDR3 here reads CASSPGPPGTEAFF. DNA sequence: TGTGCCAGCTCACCGGGGCCCCCCGGCACTGAAGCTTTCTTT.